Here is one TCR beta chain with its context. Its antigen is unidentified. The sample is drawn from a study of cytomegalovirus exposure and HLA in healthy donors. Study-level results: TCR beta chain V- and J-gene trimming was linked, in a later analysis, to a missense variant in DCLRE1C. Sequences of the TCR beta chain were said to predict the HLA-A and HLA-B alleles of most subjects accurately. Cytomegalovirus association was listed for around 180 TCR beta chains. Indistinguishable V segments, including TRBV6-2 and TRBV6-3, were excluded.

With 5 bases removed from V and 3 bases from J, the gap between germline ends came to 10 bases. CDR1 and CDR2 from the germline V gene are MNHNS and SASEGT. The CDR3 runs 13 residues. The PCR contained 60 Vbeta and 13 Jbeta primers. Sequenced by immunoSEQ multiplex PCR; TCRdb stores in-frame clones only, minus some. The data hold approximately 190,000 clones, with more than 75% observed a single time. The specimen was PBMCs. The V call is TRBV6-1, the J call TRBJ1-2; weak D call: TRBD1 (6 bases). This sequence was found in a woman in her forties or fifties in good health and CMV-seropositive. DNA for the CDR3: TGTGCCAGCAGTCTGTACAGGGACTATGGCTACACCTTC. This translates into CASSLYRDYGYTF.